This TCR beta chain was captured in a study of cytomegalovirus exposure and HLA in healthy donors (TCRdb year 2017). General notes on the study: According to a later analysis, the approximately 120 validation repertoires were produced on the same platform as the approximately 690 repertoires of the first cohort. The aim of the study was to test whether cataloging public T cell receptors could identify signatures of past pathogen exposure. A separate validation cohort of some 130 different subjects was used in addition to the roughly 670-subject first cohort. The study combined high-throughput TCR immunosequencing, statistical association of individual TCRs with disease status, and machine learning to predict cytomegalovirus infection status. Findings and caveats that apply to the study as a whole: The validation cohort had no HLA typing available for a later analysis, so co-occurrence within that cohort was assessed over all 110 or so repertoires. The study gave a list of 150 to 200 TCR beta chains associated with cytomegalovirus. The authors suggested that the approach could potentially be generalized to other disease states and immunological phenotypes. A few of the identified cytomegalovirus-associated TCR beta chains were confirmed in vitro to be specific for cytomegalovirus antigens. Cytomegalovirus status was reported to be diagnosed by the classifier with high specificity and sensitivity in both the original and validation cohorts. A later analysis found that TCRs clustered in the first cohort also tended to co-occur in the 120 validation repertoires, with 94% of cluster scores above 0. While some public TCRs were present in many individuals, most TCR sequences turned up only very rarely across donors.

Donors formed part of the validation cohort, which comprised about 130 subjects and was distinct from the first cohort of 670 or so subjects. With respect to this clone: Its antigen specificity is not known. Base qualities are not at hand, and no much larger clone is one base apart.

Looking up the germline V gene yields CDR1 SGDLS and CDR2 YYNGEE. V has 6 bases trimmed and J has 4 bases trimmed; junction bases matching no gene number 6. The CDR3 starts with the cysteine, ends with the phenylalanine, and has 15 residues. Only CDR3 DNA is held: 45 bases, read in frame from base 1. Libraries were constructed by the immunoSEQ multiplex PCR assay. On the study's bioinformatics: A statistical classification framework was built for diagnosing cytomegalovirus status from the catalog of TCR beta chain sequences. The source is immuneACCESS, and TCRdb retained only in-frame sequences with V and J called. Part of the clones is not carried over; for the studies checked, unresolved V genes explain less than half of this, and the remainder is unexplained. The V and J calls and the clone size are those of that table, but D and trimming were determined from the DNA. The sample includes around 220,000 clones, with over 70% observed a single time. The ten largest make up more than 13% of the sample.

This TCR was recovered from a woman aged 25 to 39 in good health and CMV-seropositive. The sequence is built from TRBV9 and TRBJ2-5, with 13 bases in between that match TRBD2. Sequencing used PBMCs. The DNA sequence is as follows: TGTGCCAGCACCAGGACTAGCGGGAGCCGAGAGACCCAGTACTTC. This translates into CASTRTSGSRETQYF.